In this sample, the clone carrying this T cell receptor (beta chain) turned up a few times. The CDR3 consists of 11 residues. J was trimmed by 13 bases and V by 3 bases; bases with no gene match: 6. Germline V gene sequence: CDR1 GTSNPN, CDR2 SVGIG (reference sequence). In assigning cohorts, the study relied on participant-reported clinical history. These data belong to a study of blood T cell repertoires in COVID-19. Generated by immunoSEQ multiplex PCR, the TCRdb table keeps only in-frame clones and is missing some. Found here are 250,000 to 300,000 clones, approximately 83% of them singletons; the top ten hold about 1.9%.

The chain is built from TRBV30 and TRBJ2-5, with TRBD1 matching over 9 bases. This TCR came from a woman aged 50 to 60 who had recovered from COVID-19. Sequencing was done on a sample of PBMCs or T cells enriched from blood (not recorded which). CDR3 nucleotide sequence: TGTGCCTGGAGCGGGGACAGGGTCCCGTACTTC. Translating gives CAWSGDRVPYF.